The 10 T cell receptor beta chains below all came from one sample that was sequenced in a study of CD8 T cells in Susac syndrome. Random hexamers primed reverse transcription of roughly 0.45 to 1 ug RNA. TCRdb used MiXCR to reprocess the immunoSEQ multiplex PCR reads, holding one entry per CDR3 protein. Altogether some 240,000 distinct CDR3 sequences are present, 95% to 97% being singletons, with the ten largest covering 0.1%. Sequencing was done on a sample of CD4+ T cells from PBMCs. The source of these receptors is a human donor with Susac syndrome.

The chain links TRBV20-1 to TRBJ2-4; D uncertain. The germline CDR1 and CDR2 sequences are DFQATT and SNEGSKA (reference sequence). V was trimmed by 1 base and J by 9 bases, leaving 13 bases between them. CDR3 length equals 13 residues. CDR3 nucleotides: TGCAGTGCTAGAGCAGAGATTGGTGGCATTCAGTACTTC. This translates into CSARAEIGGIQYF.

The chain is built from TRBV14 and TRBJ2-2; 8 nucleotides match TRBD1. The junction had 4 bases not matched to a gene; V was cut back by 4 bases and J by 0 bases. The germline gives CDR1 SGHDN, CDR2 FVKESK. This CDR3 comprises 16 residues. This CDR3 reads CASSRQQGANTGELFF. DNA for the CDR3: TGTGCCAGCAGCCGACAACAGGGGGCGAACACCGGGGAGCTGTTTTTT.

V and J are TRBV14 and TRBJ2-1; D is ambiguous. Trimming shortened V by 4 bases and J by 4 bases, and 11 bases separated the two germline ends. Germline CDR1 reads SGHDN; CDR2 reads FVKESK. There are 14 residues in the CDR3. The CDR3 spells CASSPFDQYNEQFF. CDR3 in DNA: TGTGCCAGCAGCCCCTTTGATCAGTACAATGAGCAGTTCTTC. The full variable domain, with the rest looked up from reference TRBV14 and TRBJ2-1, is EAGVTQFPSHSVIEKGQTVTLRCDPISGHDNLYWYRRVMGKEIKFLLHFVKESKQDESGMPNNRFLAERTGGTYSTLKVQPAELEDSGVYFCASSPFDQYNEQFFGPGTRLTVL.

The J gene is TRBJ2-3, the V gene TRBV20-1, with D perhaps TRBD2 (5 bases). This CDR3 has 15 residues. Germline lookup yields CDR1 DFQATT and CDR2 SNEGSKA (reference sequence). V lost 1 base, J lost 2 bases, and 13 bases lay in between. The CDR3 spells CSARVPREITDTQYF. CDR3 DNA: TGCAGTGCTAGAGTTCCGAGGGAGATCACAGATACGCAGTATTTT.

The chain joins TRBV27 to TRBJ2-1; the D is unclear. Per the germline V gene, CDR1 is MNHEY and CDR2 is SMNVEV (reference sequence). The CDR3 is 13 residues long. V dropped 1 base and J dropped 9 bases, with 10 bases sitting between them. CDR3 sequence (DNA): TGTGCCAGCAGTTTATTTAGGCTAACTGAGCAGTTCTTC. It encodes CASSLFRLTEQFF.

The chain recombines TRBV7-2 with TRBJ2-4, with a tentative D call TRBD2 (6 bases). The CDR3 extends over 15 amino acids. CDR1 and CDR2 from the germline V gene are SGHTA and FQGNSA. Trimming removed 4 bases at V and 0 bases at J, with 10 bases between. This chain's CDR3 is CASSSLGLAKNIQYF. For the CDR3, the DNA is TGTGCCAGCAGCTCGTTGGGACTAGCCAAAAACATTCAGTACTTC.

For this clonotype: One end of the junction fails to match germline, which may point to a read error. V usage is TRBV27 and J usage is TRBJ2-4; no firm D call. This CDR3 is 13 amino acids long. From germline, CDR1 is MNHEY and CDR2 SMNVEV (reference sequence). CDR3 nucleotides: TGTGCCAGCAGCCCACGCCGGATGGAGACTCAACACTTC. It specifies CASSPRRMETQHF.

This rearrangement joins TRBV28 to TRBJ1-2; unclear D gene. Germline CDR1 MDHEN, CDR2 SYDVKM. Trimming took 4 bases from V and 6 from J, leaving 21 bases between them. The CDR3 spans 16 residues. The CDR3 DNA is TGTGCCAGCAGTTCGGTCCCGGGAGAGGGCGGCCATGGCTACACCTTC. Protein product: CASSSVPGEGGHGYTF.

The V gene is TRBV9, the J gene TRBJ1-1, with D uncertain. V was shortened by 4 bases and J by 1 base, with 8 bases between the two germline ends. The CDR3 has 13 amino acids. Germline loops: CDR1 SGDLS, CDR2 YYNGEE. CDR3 sequence reads: CASSHRWNTEAFF. In nucleotides, the CDR3 is TGTGCCAGCAGCCACAGATGGAACACTGAAGCTTTCTTT. The full variable domain, in which reference TRBV9 and TRBJ1-1 provide the parts outside the CDR3, is DSGVTQTPKHLITATGQRVTLRCSPRSGDLSVYWYQQSLDQGLQFLIQYYNGEERAKGNILERFSAQQFPDLHSELNLSSLELGDSALYFCASSHRWNTEAFFGQGTRLTVV.

The J gene is TRBJ2-5, the V gene TRBV20-1; 9 positions match TRBD1. Germline lookup yields CDR1 DFQATT and CDR2 SNEGSKA (reference sequence). The V and J ends lost 2 bases and 5 bases, in that order; junction bases with no gene match: 6. This CDR3 is 14 amino acids long. CDR3 sequence: CSARPGQGWETQYF. In nucleotides, the CDR3 is TGCAGTGCTAGACCTGGACAGGGGTGGGAGACCCAGTACTTC.